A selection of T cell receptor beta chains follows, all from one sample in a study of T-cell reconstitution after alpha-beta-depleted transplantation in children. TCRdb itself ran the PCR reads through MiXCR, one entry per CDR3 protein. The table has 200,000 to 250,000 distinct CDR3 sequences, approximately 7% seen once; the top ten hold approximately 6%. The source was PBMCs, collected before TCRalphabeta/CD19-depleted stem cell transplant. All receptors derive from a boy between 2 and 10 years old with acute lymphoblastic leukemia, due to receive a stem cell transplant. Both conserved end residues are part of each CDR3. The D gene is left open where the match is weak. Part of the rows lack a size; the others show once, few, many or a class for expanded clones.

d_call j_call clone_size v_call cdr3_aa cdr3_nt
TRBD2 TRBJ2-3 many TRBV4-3 CASSKQLAGTDTQYF TGCGCCAGCAGCAAGCAACTAGCGGGGACAGATACGCAGTATTTT
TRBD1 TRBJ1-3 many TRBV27 CARGQGKEISGNTIYF TGTGCCAGAGGACAGGGGAAGGAAATCTCTGGAAACACCATATATTTT
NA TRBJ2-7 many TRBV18 CASSPPTEGNYMEQYF TGTGCCAGCTCACCCCCGACAGAAGGGAATTATATGGAGCAGTACTTC
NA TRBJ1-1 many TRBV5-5 CASSIQISPMGEAFF TGTGCCAGCAGCATACAGATCTCCCCGATGGGTGAAGCTTTCTTT
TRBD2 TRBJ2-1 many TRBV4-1 CASSQMSSGDNEQFF TGCGCCAGCAGCCAAATGTCTAGCGGGGACAATGAGCAGTTCTTC
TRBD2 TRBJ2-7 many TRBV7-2 CASSIGGAYEQYF TGTGCCAGCAGTATCGGGGGGGCCTACGAGCAGTACTTC
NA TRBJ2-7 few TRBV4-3 CASSQDQRGWEQYF TGCGCCAGCAGCCAAGATCAACGGGGGTGGGAGCAGTACTTC
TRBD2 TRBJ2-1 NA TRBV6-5 CASSSQPWTRGYNEQFF TGTGCCAGCAGTTCCCAACCCTGGACTAGGGGCTACAATGAGCAGTTCTTC
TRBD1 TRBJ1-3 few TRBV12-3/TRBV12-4 CASRPQGFSGNTIYF TGTGCCAGCCGGCCACAGGGGTTCTCTGGAAACACCATATATTTT
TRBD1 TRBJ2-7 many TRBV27 CASGQGADEQYF TGTGCCAGCGGACAGGGGGCGGACGAGCAGTACTTC
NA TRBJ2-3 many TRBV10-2 CASGGIYGTDTQYF TGCGCCAGCGGGGGAATCTACGGAACAGATACGCAGTATTTT
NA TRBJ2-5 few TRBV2 CASIPGVEETQYF TGTGCCAGCATCCCCGGGGTGGAGGAGACCCAGTACTTC
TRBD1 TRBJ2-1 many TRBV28 CASRPVGRGNNEQFF TGTGCCAGCAGGCCCGTGGGCAGGGGGAACAATGAGCAGTTCTTC
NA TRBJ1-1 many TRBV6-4 CASRRTFLEDTEAFF TGTGCCAGCAGAAGGACCTTCTTGGAGGACACTGAAGCTTTCTTT
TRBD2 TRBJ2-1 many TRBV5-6 CASSLRLIAGSDEQFF TGTGCCAGCAGCTTGAGGTTGATAGCGGGATCGGATGAGCAGTTCTTC
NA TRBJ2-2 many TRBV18 CASSSSRFGELFF TGTGCCAGCTCATCTAGTCGTTTCGGGGAGCTGTTTTTT
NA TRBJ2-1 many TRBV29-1 CSDNTYNEQFF TGCAGCGATAATACTTACAATGAGCAGTTCTTC
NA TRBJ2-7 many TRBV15 CATSRDWTLEQYF TGTGCCACCAGCAGAGATTGGACGTTGGAGCAGTACTTC
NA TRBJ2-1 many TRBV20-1 CSARGGSDEQFF TGCAGTGCTAGGGGGGGCTCGGATGAGCAGTTCTTC
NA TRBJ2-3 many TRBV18 CASSPRGVEAQYF TGTGCCAGCTCACCCCGAGGGGTTGAGGCGCAGTATTTT
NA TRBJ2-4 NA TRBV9 CASSVGGTALNIQYF TGTGCCAGCAGCGTAGGCGGGACAGCCTTAAACATTCAGTACTTC
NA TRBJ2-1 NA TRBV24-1 CATSDRGVPNEQFF TGTGCCACCAGTGATCGCGGGGTCCCCAATGAGCAGTTCTTC
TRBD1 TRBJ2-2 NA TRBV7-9 CASSDRQGNTGELFF TGTGCCAGCAGCGACCGACAGGGGAACACCGGGGAGCTGTTTTTT
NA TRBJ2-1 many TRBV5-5 CASSFRTIGEQFF TGTGCCAGCAGCTTTCGGACTATAGGCGAGCAGTTCTTC
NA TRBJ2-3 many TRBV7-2 CASSLFGGGEDTQYF TGTGCCAGCAGCCTCTTTGGGGGGGGCGAGGATACGCAGTATTTT
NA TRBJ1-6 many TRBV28 CASSRGRDGRSPLHF TGTGCCAGCAGCCGGGGCCGGGACGGGCGGTCACCCCTCCACTTT
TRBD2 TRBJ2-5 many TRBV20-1 CSARVASGETQYF TGCAGTGCTAGAGTGGCTAGCGGAGAGACCCAGTACTTC
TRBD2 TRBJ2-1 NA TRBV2 CASSDLSGEYNEQFF TGTGCCAGCAGTGATCTAAGCGGGGAATACAATGAGCAGTTCTTC
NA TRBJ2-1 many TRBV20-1 CSAGDNEQFF TGCAGTGCTGGGGACAATGAGCAGTTCTTC
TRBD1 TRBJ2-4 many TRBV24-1 CATSDKPTGGSKNIQYF TGTGCCACCAGTGACAAACCGACAGGGGGGTCCAAAAACATTCAGTACTTC
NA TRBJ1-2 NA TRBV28 CASRDRSGFVYGYTF TGTGCCAGCCGCGACCGATCGGGGTTCGTTTATGGCTACACCTTC
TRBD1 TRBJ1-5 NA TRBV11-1 CASSQGQGIPEGNQPQHF TGTGCCAGCAGCCAGGGACAGGGGATCCCTGAAGGCAATCAGCCCCAGCATTTT
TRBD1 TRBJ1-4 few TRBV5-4 CASSWGLDRGGEKLFF TGTGCCAGCAGCTGGGGCCTGGACAGGGGAGGTGAAAAACTGTTTTTT
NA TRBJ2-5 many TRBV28 CASTLGGPRETQYF TGTGCCAGCACCCTGGGGGGGCCAAGGGAGACCCAGTACTTC
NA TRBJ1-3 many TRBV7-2 CASRKEGRRPSGNTIYF TGTGCCAGCAGAAAAGAAGGCAGGCGACCCTCTGGAAACACCATATATTTT
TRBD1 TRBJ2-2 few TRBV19 CASRNTGAGELFF TGTGCCAGTAGAAACACAGGGGCCGGGGAGCTGTTCTTT
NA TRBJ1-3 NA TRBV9 CASSVGSTGNTIYF TGTGCCAGCAGCGTAGGAAGTACTGGAAACACCATATATTTT
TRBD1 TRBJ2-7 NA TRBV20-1 CSAMGQAFGEQYF TGCAGTGCCATGGGACAGGCTTTTGGCGAGCAGTACTTC
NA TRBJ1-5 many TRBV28 CASSIANQPQHF TGTGCCAGCAGCATAGCCAATCAGCCCCAGCATTTT
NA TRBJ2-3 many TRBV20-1 CSARPFGGGISTDTQYF TGCAGTGCTAGGCCTTTTGGGGGCGGAATTAGCACAGATACGCAGTATTTT
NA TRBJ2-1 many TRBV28 CASSSSDRGIF NA
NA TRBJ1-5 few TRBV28 CASSLTGTYQPQHF TGTGCCAGCAGTTTGACCGGGACCTATCAGCCCCAGCATTTT
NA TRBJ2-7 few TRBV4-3 CASSQQQAYQYF TGCGCCAGCAGCCAACAACAGGCCTACCAGTACTTC
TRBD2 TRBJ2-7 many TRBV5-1 CASSPAGAGGQIYEQYF TGCGCCAGCAGCCCTGCGGGAGCGGGAGGCCAAATCTACGAGCAGTACTTC
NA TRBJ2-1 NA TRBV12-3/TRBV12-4 CASSFRGSYNEQFF TGTGCCAGCAGTTTCCGGGGATCCTACAATGAGCAGTTCTTC
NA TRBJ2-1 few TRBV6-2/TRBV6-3 CASSYSRAGGSYNEQFF TGTGCCAGCAGTTACTCGAGAGCGGGTGGCTCCTACAATGAGCAGTTCTTC
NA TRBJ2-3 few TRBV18 CATELSLSGADTQYF TGTGCCACGGAGTTGAGTTTAAGTGGGGCCGATACGCAGTATTTT
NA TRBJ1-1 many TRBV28 CASIVTRGGAEAFF TGTGCCAGCATAGTTACCAGGGGTGGGGCTGAAGCTTTCTTT
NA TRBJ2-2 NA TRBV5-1 CASSFGGPISNTGELFF TGCGCCAGTTCATTTGGGGGGCCAATATCGAACACCGGGGAGCTGTTTTTT
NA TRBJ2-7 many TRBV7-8 CASSLGQASSYEQYF TGTGCCAGCAGCTTAGGACAGGCAAGCTCCTACGAGCAGTACTTC
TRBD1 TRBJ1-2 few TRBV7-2 CASSTQGASHGYTF TGTGCCAGCAGCACACAGGGGGCCTCCCATGGCTACACCTTC
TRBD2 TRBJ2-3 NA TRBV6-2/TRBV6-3 CASSRGAGILVGQDTQYF TGTGCCAGCAGTCGAGGAGCGGGGATTCTGGTCGGGCAAGATACGCAGTATTTT
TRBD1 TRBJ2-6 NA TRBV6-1 CTSRWTGVGANVLTF TGTACCAGCAGGTGGACAGGGGTAGGGGCCAACGTCCTGACTTTC